The 16 T cell receptor beta chains reported below all come from one sample, sequenced in a study of Ad26.COV2.S vaccination and SARS-CoV-2 variants. Repertoires were generated with immunoSEQ multiplex PCR, while TCRdb's copy carries only in-frame clones and drops some. In the table there are about 680,000 clones, more than 70% of which are singletons. The treatment: some 20 received Ad26.COV2.S at low or high dose, single or two shots; about 5 received placebo; per-sample allocation not given. Material that was analyzed had been drawn on day 63 after the first vaccine or placebo injection. Sequenced material: peripheral blood, taken in a trial of Ad26.COV2.S vaccine versus placebo. Receptors originate from a person aged 18 to 59 who received the Ad26.COV2.S COVID-19 vaccine or a placebo.

The genes are TRBV5-1 and TRBJ2-7; 9 bases align to TRBD1. The trim removed 4 bases at V and 3 bases at J, leaving 5 bases unmatched. The CDR3 is 14 amino acids. The germline gives CDR1 SGHRS, CDR2 YFSETQ. The CDR3 DNA follows: TGCGCCAGCAGCCCAACAGGGGGCCTCTACGAGCAGTACTTC. Translated, it gives CASSPTGGLYEQYF.

V usage is TRBV5-1 and J usage is TRBJ2-7; no clear D gene. The CDR3 has 14 amino acids. Germline V lookup: CDR1 SGHRS, CDR2 YFSETQ. Trimming left V 0 bases short and J 4 bases short, with 11 bases between. The CDR3, as DNA: TGCGCCAGCAGCTTGGACGACCCGGTATACGAGCAGTACTTC. It specifies CASSLDDPVYEQYF.

This chain links TRBV6-1 with TRBJ1-2; 9 bases line up with TRBD1. V shed 6 bases and J 7 bases; nucleotides not matched to a gene: 6. The CDR3 spans 13 residues. Germline loops: CDR1 MNHNS, CDR2 SASEGT. CDR3 nucleotides: TGTGCCAGCAGACCACAGGGGGCGAGTGGCTACACCTTC. It is translated as CASRPQGASGYTF.

V is TRBV10-3 and J is TRBJ1-2; D is unresolved. The germline V gene has CDR1 ENHRY and CDR2 SYGVKD. The CDR3 is 12 residues long. V lost 2 bases, J lost 8 bases, and 9 bases lay in between. This CDR3 is CAISEGPGGYTF. The CDR3 region has the DNA TGTGCCATCAGTGAGGGGCCGGGAGGCTACACCTTC.

The rearrangement links TRBV7-9 to TRBJ2-3; 8 nucleotides align to TRBD2. The junction had 7 bases not matched to a gene; V was cut back by 3 bases and J by 2 bases. The CDR3 is 16 residues long. CDR1 is SEHNR, CDR2 FQNEAQ, per germline (reference sequence). DNA of the CDR3: TGTGCCAGCAGCTTCCCTAGCGGGCTATACACAGATACGCAGTATTTT. Translation: CASSFPSGLYTDTQYF. The entire variable domain, with the rest obtained from reference TRBV7-9 and TRBJ2-3, is as follows: DTGVSQNPRHKITKRGQNVTFRCDPISEHNRLYWYRQTLGQGPEFLTYFQNEAQLEKSRLLSDRFSAERPKGSFSTLEIQRTEQGDSAMYLCASSFPSGLYTDTQYFGPGTRLTVL.

This chain joins TRBV18 and TRBJ2-2, with a possible D match to TRBD1 (5 bases). V lost 2 bases and J lost 2, with 9 bases in between. The CDR3 has 15 amino acids. The germline CDR1 and CDR2 sequences are KGHSH and LQKENI. The CDR3 nucleotides read TGTGCCAGCTCACCAGTGACAGATAACACCGGGGAGCTGTTTTTT. Amino acids: CASSPVTDNTGELFF. The full variable domain, rest sourced from reference TRBV18 and TRBJ2-2, is NAGVMQNPRHLVRRRGQEARLRCSPMKGHSHVYWYRQLPEEGLKFMVYLQKENIIDESGMPKERFSAEFPKEGPSILRIQQVVRGDSAAYFCASSPVTDNTGELFFGEGSRLTVL.

The rearrangement uses TRBV20-1 and TRBJ1-2; D may be TRBD1 (6 bases). This CDR3 is 13 amino acids long. V lost 4 bases and J lost 4, with 13 bases in between. Germline-derived CDR1 and CDR2 are DFQATT and SNEGSKA (reference sequence). The CDR3 loop is CSAIDRPPYGYTF. CDR3 in DNA: TGCAGTGCTATTGACAGGCCTCCCTATGGCTACACCTTC.

The chain links TRBV21-1 to TRBJ2-7; TRBD2 is taken as the D call from the table, unchecked against the DNA. TRBV21-1 is deemed a pseudogene. The CDR3 contains 18 residues. The DNA for the CDR3 is TGTGCCAGCAGCAAAGAGGGGGGCGGGAGGGCCAGCCTCTACGAGCAGTACTTC. Its protein product is CASSKEGGGRASLYEQYF.

The chain links TRBV9 to TRBJ1-1, with D possibly TRBD1 on 6 matching bases. The CDR3 is made up of 15 amino acids. Germline CDR1 is SGDLS and CDR2 is YYNGEE. Trimming stripped 4 bases from V and 1 base from J, with 14 bases between. The CDR3 protein is CASSPRGVANTEAFF. CDR3 nucleotides: TGTGCCAGCAGCCCGAGGGGGGTCGCGAACACTGAAGCTTTCTTT.

V and J are TRBV5-1 and TRBJ2-5, with 8 nucleotides matching TRBD1. This CDR3 spans 14 amino acids. After removal of 4 bases from V and 5 bases from J, the junction contained 7 bases not matched to a gene. The germline gives CDR1 SGHRS, CDR2 YFSETQ. DNA of the CDR3: TGCGCCAGCAGCCTACAGGGGGAAGGGGAGACCCAGTACTTC. Translation: CASSLQGEGETQYF.

This rearrangement joins TRBV7-2 to TRBJ1-5; D is undetermined. Trimming left V 5 bases short and J 4 bases short, with 18 bases between. This CDR3 has 16 amino acids. CDR1 and CDR2 (germline): SGHTA, FQGNSA. The CDR3 DNA follows: TGTGCCAGCAGCCAATCGTCTATGCTTGGTAATCAGCCCCAGCATTTT. Amino acid sequence: CASSQSSMLGNQPQHF.

The rearrangement links TRBV6-4 to TRBJ1-2; D call uncertain. Germline V CDR1 and CDR2: MRHNA, SNTAGT. CDR3 size: 13 residues. Trimming removed 0 bases from V and 9 bases from J, with 11 bases in between. CDR3 in amino acids: CASSDSRALRYTF. For the CDR3, the DNA is TGTGCCAGCAGTGACTCTAGGGCGCTCCGCTACACCTTC.

As DNA, the CDR3 is TGCAGTGCTAGTGGGAGGGGGAGGGTCACAGATACGCAGTATTTT. Translation gives CSASGRGRVTDTQYF. The V call is TRBV20-1, the J call TRBJ2-3; TRBD2 is a possible D gene (7 bases). The V gene lost 3 bases and the J gene lost 2 bases, with 15 bases spanning the gap. The CDR3 spans 15 residues. Per germline, CDR1 DFQATT and CDR2 SNEGSKA (reference sequence).

This clone was recorded once. This chain connects TRBV30 to TRBJ1-1, with TRBD1 matching over 7 bases. Germline CDR1 reads GTSNPN; CDR2 reads SVGIG (reference sequence). The ends lost 0 bases at V and 12 bases at J; junction bases unmatched: 10. The CDR3 has 13 residues. The CDR3 region is CAWSVGGQRQTFF. The CDR3 DNA reads as TGTGCCTGGAGTGTTGGGGGACAGCGCCAAACTTTCTTT.

Note on this clone: Other DNA sequences in this specimen translate into the identical CDR3. The genes are TRBV29-1 and TRBJ1-1; no clear D gene. The CDR3 has 12 residues. Per the germline V gene, CDR1 is SQVTM and CDR2 is ANQGSEA. Trimming removed 6 bases at V and 2 bases at J, with 10 bases between. This chain's CDR3 is CSVWTVNTEAFF. The CDR3 bases are TGCAGCGTATGGACGGTTAACACTGAAGCTTTCTTT.

This clone was seen only once. V is TRBV5-4 and J is TRBJ1-2; a possible D gene is TRBD1 (5 bases). V was pared by 0 bases and J by 7 bases, with 13 bases between. Germline V gene sequence: CDR1 SGHNT, CDR2 YYREEE (reference sequence). This CDR3 region has 14 residues. CDR3: CASSLDRGRSGYTF. CDR3 nucleotides: TGTGCCAGCAGCTTGGACCGGGGCAGGAGTGGCTACACCTTC.